This T cell receptor beta chain was sequenced for a study of CD8 T cells in Susac syndrome. TCR beta from blood CD8+ and CD4+ T cells was sequenced. Negative isolation yielded CD4+ and CD8+ T cells, and FACS enriched TEMRA cells. Random hexamers were used to reverse transcribe about 0.5 to 1 ug of RNA. Each CDR3 protein is one row after TCRdb ran MiXCR on the immunoSEQ multiplex PCR reads. This table has tens of thousands of distinct CDR3 sequences, about 92% appearing once. Per germline, CDR1 DFQATT and CDR2 SNEGSKA (reference sequence). Trimming stripped 0 bases from V and 1 base from J, with 13 bases between. CDR3 length: 16 amino acids.

The chain combines TRBV20-1 with TRBJ2-1, with unresolved D. The receptor was isolated from a human donor with multiple sclerosis. Input material: CD8+ T cells from PBMCs. CDR3 sequence: CSARDLAASSYNEQFF. CDR3 nucleotides: TGCAGTGCTAGAGATTTGGCCGCCTCGTCCTACAATGAGCAGTTCTTC.